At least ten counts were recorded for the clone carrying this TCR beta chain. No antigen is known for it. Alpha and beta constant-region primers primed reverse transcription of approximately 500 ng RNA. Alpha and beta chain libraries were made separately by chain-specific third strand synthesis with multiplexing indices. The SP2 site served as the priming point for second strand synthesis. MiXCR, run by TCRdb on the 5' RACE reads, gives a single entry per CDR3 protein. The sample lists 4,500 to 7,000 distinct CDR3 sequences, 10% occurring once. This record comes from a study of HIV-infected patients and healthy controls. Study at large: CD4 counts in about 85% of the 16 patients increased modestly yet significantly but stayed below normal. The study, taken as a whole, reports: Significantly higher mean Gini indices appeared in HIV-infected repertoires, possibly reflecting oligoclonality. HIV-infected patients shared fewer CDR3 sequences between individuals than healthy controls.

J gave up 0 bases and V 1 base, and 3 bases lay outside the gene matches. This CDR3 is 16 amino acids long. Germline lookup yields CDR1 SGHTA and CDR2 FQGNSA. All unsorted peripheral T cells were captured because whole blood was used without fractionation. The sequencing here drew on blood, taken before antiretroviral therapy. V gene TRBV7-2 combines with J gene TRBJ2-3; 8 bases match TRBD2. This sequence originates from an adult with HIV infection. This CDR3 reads CASSLGGGYSTDTQYF. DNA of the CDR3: TGTGCCAGCAGCTTAGGCGGGGGGTATAGCACAGATACGCAGTATTTT. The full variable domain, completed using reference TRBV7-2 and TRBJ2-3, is GAGVSQSPSNKVTEKGKDVELRCDPISGHTALYWYRQSLGQGLEFLIYFQGNSAPDKSGLPSDRFSAERTGGSVSTLTIQRTQQEDSAVYLCASSLGGGYSTDTQYFGPGTRLTVL.